Reported below is one T cell receptor beta chain. These data are taken from a study of tumor-infiltrating lymphocytes in oesophageal squamous cell carcinoma. Germline-derived CDR1 and CDR2 are SEHNR and FQNEAQ (reference sequence). The CDR3 totals 18 residues. TCRdb analysed the PCR reads with MiXCR anew, one entry per CDR3 protein. The sample includes more than 9,500 distinct CDR3 sequences, 54% of them seen just once. The receptor comes from a female donor with esophageal squamous cell carcinoma. V and J are TRBV7-9 and TRBJ2-3; 10 bases align to TRBD2. The J call may be wrong; the DNA end is better matched by TRBJ2-7. Sequencing input: esophageal tumor tissue. The CDR3 nucleotides read TGTGCCAGCAGCTTAGGGACTAGCGGAAGACTCTTCTACAATGAGCAGTACTTC. Encoded protein: CASSLGTSGRLFYNEQYF.